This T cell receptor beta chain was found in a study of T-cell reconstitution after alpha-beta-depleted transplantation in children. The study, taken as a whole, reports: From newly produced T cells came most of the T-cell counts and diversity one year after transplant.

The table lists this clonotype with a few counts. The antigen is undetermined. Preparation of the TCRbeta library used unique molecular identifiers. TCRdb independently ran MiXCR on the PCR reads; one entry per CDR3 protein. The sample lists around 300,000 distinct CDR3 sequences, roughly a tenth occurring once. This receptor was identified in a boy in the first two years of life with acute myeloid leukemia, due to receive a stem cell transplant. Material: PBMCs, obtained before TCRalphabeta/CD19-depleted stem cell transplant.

As DNA, the CDR3 is TGTGCCAGCTCACCACAGGGGGCGGACATTCAGTACTTC. Its translation: CASSPQGADIQYF. V and J are TRBV18 and TRBJ2-4; 7 bases map to TRBD1. The V and J ends lost 1 base and 8 bases, in that order; junction bases with no gene match: 2. Germline CDR1 reads KGHSH; CDR2 reads LQKENI. The CDR3 totals 13 residues.